This TCR beta chain is from a study of blood T cell repertoires in COVID-19. Trimming shortened V by 3 bases and J by 8 bases, and 7 bases separated the two germline ends. Germline CDR1 is GTSNPN and CDR2 is SVGIG (reference sequence). The CDR3 length is 11 residues. The assay was immunoSEQ multiplex PCR, and TCRdb's table has in-frame clones only and misses some. The data contain around 310,000 clones, 88% of them singletons. The source is a woman aged 50 to 60 with active or convalescent COVID-19. The sequenced sample consisted of peripheral blood. This chain joins TRBV30 and TRBJ1-4, with D unclear. The CDR3 DNA is TGTGCCTGGAGCAACAGCGAAAAACTGTTTTTT. The encoded protein is CAWSNSEKLFF.